The 7 T cell receptor beta chains reported below all come from one sample, sequenced in a study of beta chain features in type 1 diabetes. Expressed TCRB transcripts were sequenced because the entire RNA isolate underwent reverse transcription. TCRdb's copy holds only in-frame clones and misses some; the assay was immunoSEQ multiplex PCR. This table holds 350,000 to 450,000 clones, approximately 15% found once. The specimen was naive CD4+ T cells from blood. The receptors originated from a man aged 30 to 39 in good health.

In DNA, the CDR3 is TGTGCCAGCAGTACGACAGTGAACACTGAAGCTTTCTTT. Translated: CASSTTVNTEAFF. V and J are TRBV6-1 and TRBJ1-1, with D possibly being TRBD1 (5 bases). Germline CDR1 MNHNS, CDR2 SASEGT. The germline V and J ends were trimmed by 5 bases and 0 bases, with 7 bases remaining between them. The CDR3 length is 13 residues.

This clone was found a few times. The CDR3 nucleotides read TGTGCCAGCAGCTTAGCTACCGCAGGAGCTAACACTGAAGCTTTCTTT. Amino acid sequence: CASSLATAGANTEAFF. The chain carries TRBV7-6 and TRBJ1-1; D is unresolved. Germline assignment: CDR1 SGHVS and CDR2 FNYEAQ. The germline V and J ends were trimmed by 0 bases and 2 bases, with 13 bases remaining between them. The CDR3 sequence is 16 residues long.

This clone was seen more than once but under ten times. V is TRBV15 and J is TRBJ1-1; D remains unclear. The CDR3 runs 15 residues. V was pared by 0 bases and J by 4 bases, with 12 bases between. The germline V gene encodes CDR1 LNHNV and CDR2 YYDKDF (reference sequence). The CDR3 region is CATSRDGRAGTEAFF. The DNA for the CDR3 is TGTGCCACCAGCAGAGATGGTAGGGCAGGCACTGAAGCTTTCTTT.

This clone was seen more than once but under ten times. This rearrangement joins TRBV7-9 to TRBJ2-7; D gene uncertain. Deletions cut 5 bases from V and 2 bases from J, with 10 bases between. The germline gives CDR1 SEHNR, CDR2 FQNEAQ (reference sequence). The CDR3 totals 13 residues. CDR3 bases: TGTGCCAGCAGCCTTAAAGGTCCCTACGAGCAGTACGTC. This gives the protein CASSLKGPYEQYV.

In this sample, this clone turned up a few times. This chain joins TRBV5-4 and TRBJ2-1; 7 positions match TRBD2. From germline, CDR1 is SGHNT and CDR2 YYREEE (reference sequence). There are 15 residues in the CDR3. Losses at the gene ends were 3 bases for V and 2 bases for J; bases not matched to a gene: 5. CDR3 DNA: TGTGCCAGCAGCTCGAAAGCGGGGCCCTACAATGAGCAGTTCTTC. The encoded protein is CASSSKAGPYNEQFF.

The CDR3 coding sequence is TGTGCCAGCAGTTACTCGGGACAGAATAATGAAAAACTGTTTTTT. It encodes CASSYSGQNNEKLFF. The V gene is TRBV6-5, the J gene TRBJ1-4; 7 bases align to TRBD1. The germline V gene has CDR1 MNHEY and CDR2 SVGAGI. The CDR3 has 15 residues. V shed 0 bases and J 4 bases; nucleotides not matched to a gene: 2.

This clone came up a few times. The chain has TRBV19 and TRBJ1-5; 7 nucleotides match TRBD1. Looked up from germline, CDR1 is LNHDA and CDR2 is SQIVND (reference sequence). The CDR3 runs 13 residues. Trimming removed 7 bases from V and 5 bases from J; junction bases left unmatched: 5. The CDR3 region has the DNA TGTGCCAGTACTAGGGGGCTTTATCAGCCCCAGCATTTT. Protein sequence: CASTRGLYQPQHF.